This T cell receptor beta chain is drawn from a study of T cell repertoires in cytomegalovirus infection. Study at large: Use of recently identified HLA-C-restricted and well-studied HLA-B-restricted CMV epitopes was part of the study.

Study-level findings and limits: Accumulated public TCR beta family frequency recognized individuals carrying CMV together with the relevant HLA. In two of eight donors, the top clonotype was HLA-C-restricted CMV-specific.

CDR3 size: 15 residues. Germline V gene sequence: CDR1 SGHTA, CDR2 FQGNSA. Trimming took 5 bases from V and 7 from J; bases not matched to a gene: 11. Via MiXCR, TCRdb re-called the reads, giving one row per CDR3 protein. Seen here are roughly 700,000 distinct CDR3 sequences, roughly 36% observed once, and the top ten hold approximately 18%. There are many counts of this clonotype. What it recognizes is unknown. The chain uses TRBV7-2 and TRBJ2-1; 7 bases agree with TRBD2. The input for sequencing was cultured PBMCs, taken from culture after CMV antigen stimulation. This sequence was found in a human donor in good health (CMV status not recorded). Some clones in this sample may be carry-over from other donors' samples. The DNA for the CDR3 is TGTGCCAGCAGCACCCAAGGGCGGGGGAGGAATGAGCAGTTCTTC. Translating it yields CASSTQGRGRNEQFF.